These 8 T cell receptor beta chains were sequenced from one sample in a study of Ad26.COV2.S vaccination and SARS-CoV-2 variants. Treatment described: 15 to 20 received Ad26.COV2.S at low or high dose, single or two shots; about 5 received placebo; per-sample allocation not given. Sample collection was performed on day 63 after the first vaccine or placebo injection. Repertoires were generated with immunoSEQ multiplex PCR, while TCRdb's copy carries only in-frame clones and drops some. The sample yields 300,000 to 450,000 clones, approximately 85% seen once. Here the sequenced sample was peripheral blood, taken in a trial of Ad26.COV2.S vaccine versus placebo. All receptors derive from a person aged 18 to 65 who received the Ad26.COV2.S COVID-19 vaccine or a placebo.

The chain recombines TRBV28 with TRBJ2-1; D unclear. This CDR3 spans 16 amino acids. V lost 3 bases, J lost 2 bases, and 14 bases lay in between. The germline gives CDR1 MDHEN, CDR2 SYDVKM. CDR3 in amino acids: CASSLDARITYNEQFF. The CDR3 DNA sequence: TGTGCCAGCAGTTTGGACGCCAGGATCACCTACAATGAGCAGTTCTTC.

This chain uses TRBV6-5 with TRBJ1-1, with D maybe TRBD1 (5 bases). The CDR3 has 15 residues. V lost 3 bases and J lost 1, with 12 bases in between. CDR1 is MNHEY and CDR2 is SVGAGI in the germline V gene. CDR3 nucleotide sequence: TGTGCCAGCAGTTATCAACCCGGGGCGAACACTGAAGCTTTCTTT. Its protein product is CASSYQPGANTEAFF.

This sequence joins TRBV9 and TRBJ1-2; tentatively, D is TRBD1 (5 bases). Germline CDR1 and CDR2: SGDLS and YYNGEE. Deletions cut 5 bases from V and 2 bases from J, with 7 bases between. CDR3 size: 12 residues. The CDR3 DNA sequence: TGTGCCAGCAGGGGACTAAACTATGGCTACACCTTC. Its translation is CASRGLNYGYTF.

V and J are TRBV28 and TRBJ2-6, with TRBD1 matching 9 bases. The CDR3 has 18 residues. In germline, CDR1 is MDHEN, CDR2 SYDVKM. V lost 2 bases to trimming and J lost 2 bases; unmatched junction nucleotides: 7. DNA of the CDR3: TGTGCCAGCAGTTTAATCACAGGGGGCACGGCTGGGGCCAACGTCCTGACTTTC. It encodes CASSLITGGTAGANVLTF. Full variable domain (remainder filled in from reference TRBV28 and TRBJ2-6): DVKVTQSSRYLVKRTGEKVFLECVQDMDHENMFWYRQDPGLGLRLIYFSYDVKMKEKGDIPEGYSVSREKKERFSLILESASTNQTSMYLCASSLITGGTAGANVLTFGAGSRLTVL.

V is TRBV5-1 and J is TRBJ2-4; 7 bases line up with TRBD1. Germline V gene data show CDR1 as SGHRS and CDR2 as YFSETQ. V lost 4 bases, J lost 3 bases, and 4 bases stayed unmatched. This CDR3 has 14 amino acids. The CDR3 protein is CASSGDSHKNIQYF. DNA for the CDR3: TGCGCCAGCAGCGGGGACAGCCACAAAAACATTCAGTACTTC.

This clone occurred a few times. This chain joins TRBV18 and TRBJ1-5; D might be TRBD1 (5 bases). Trimming removed 1 base at V and 0 bases at J, with 7 bases between. Germline CDR1 and CDR2: KGHSH and LQKENI. This CDR3 has 15 amino acids. The CDR3 loop is CASSPRDGSNQPQHF. The CDR3 nucleotides are TGTGCCAGCTCACCACGGGACGGTAGCAATCAGCCCCAGCATTTT.

The chain uses TRBV3-1 (or the pseudogene TRBV3-2) and TRBJ2-3; D might be TRBD2 (5 bases). CDR1 and CDR2 from the germline V gene are LGHDT and YNNKEL (reference sequence). The CDR3 has 15 residues. V was shortened by 1 base and J by 1 base, with 9 bases between the two germline ends. The CDR3 DNA is TGTGCCAGCAGCCAAGGGCTAGCAGGCACAGATACGCAGTATTTT. Protein sequence: CASSQGLAGTDTQYF.

This chain uses TRBV29-1 with TRBJ2-3; 14 nucleotides align to TRBD2. The germline gives CDR1 SQVTM, CDR2 ANQGSEA. The CDR3 runs to 15 residues. Trimming removed 6 bases from V and 6 bases from J; junction bases left unmatched: 8. The CDR3: CSVNGLAGGLDTQYF. CDR3 nucleotide sequence: TGCAGCGTGAACGGACTAGCGGGAGGTCTTGATACGCAGTATTTT.